The clone carrying this T cell receptor (beta chain) occurred many times. TCRdb re-analysed the 5' RACE reads in MiXCR, keeping a single row per CDR3 protein. Seen here are around 13,000 distinct CDR3 sequences, more than 9% observed once, and the top ten hold about 25%. The sample belongs to a study of neurological immune-mediated disorders. The study drew its healthy controls from blood bank volunteers in Maryland, USA. Source material: PBMCs. This receptor was identified in a woman aged 40 to 50 in good health.

The CDR3 protein is CATSRSSHRGISLAQHF. DNA for the CDR3: TGTGCCACCAGCAGAAGTAGCCACAGGGGAATCAGTTTAGCCCAGCATTTT. The rearrangement links TRBV15 to TRBJ1-5; 7 nucleotides match TRBD1. Germline V gene data show CDR1 as LNHNV and CDR2 as YYDKDF (reference sequence). This CDR3 comprises 17 residues. J lost 11 bases, V lost 2 bases, and 18 bases had no gene match.